These T cell receptor beta chains were read from a single sample in a study of tumor-infiltrating lymphocytes in primary liver carcinoma. In TCRdb, the multiplex PCR reads were re-called with MiXCR into one record per CDR3 protein. Found here are approximately 80,000 distinct CDR3 sequences, under 75% of them singletons; the top ten hold about 28%. Material for sequencing was tumor-adjacent normal liver tissue. These receptors were collected from a man aged 40-49 years with primary liver carcinoma and hepatitis B virus infection. Each CDR3 is given with its conserved first and last residue.

V: TRBV11-2
length: 19
CDR3: CVSRLDGRFSGTLYSEQFF

V: TRBV6-5
length: 15
CDR3: CASSSDQVGSQPQHF

V: TRBV12-3/TRBV12-4
length: 14
CDR3: CASSWDGEMNEQFF

V: TRBV6-5
length: 15
CDR3: CASSYAGKVSTEAFF

V: TRBV11-1
length: 13
CDR3: CASSLVCFGELLF

V: TRBV12-3/TRBV12-4
length: 13
CDR3: CAGSPRTFAEAFF

V: TRBV11-2
length: 15
CDR3: CASSLGLARNNKQFF

V: TRBV11-2
length: 15
CDR3: CASSLDSTGDEKLFF

V: TRBV11-2
length: 13
CDR3: CASSLGLAGVEYF

V: TRBV7-2
length: 12
CDR3: CASSFDANTQYF

V: TRBV10-3
length: 12
CDR3: CAISWDSGGYTF

V: TRBV20-1
length: 12
CDR3: CSARSGRGEQFF

V: TRBV12-3/TRBV12-4
length: 16
CDR3: CASILPGLGDTDTQYF

V: TRBV5-1
length: 16
CDR3: CANSLQPGTGFNEQYF

V: TRBV4-1
length: 15
CDR3: CASSQALSRAGGYTF

V: TRBV6-6
length: 12
CDR3: CDSSYLGDEKYF

V: TRBV7-9
length: 15
CDR3: CASSLAQTSQETQYF

V: TRBV6-5
length: 17
CDR3: CASSFQATRGNSYGFIF

V: TRBV10-3
length: 15
CDR3: CAILSSGTEGNEQFF

V: TRBV4-1
length: 15
CDR3: CASSQAGTGGDTQYF

V: TRBV29-1
length: 13
CDR3: CSVAASGANVLTF

V: TRBV11-2
length: 15
CDR3: CASSLRGDPNGELFF

V: TRBV10-3
length: 18
CDR3: CAIRADRGRSFGVNVLTF

V: TRBV5-6
length: 15
CDR3: CASSYGTRNTGELFF

V: TRBV11-2
length: 13
CDR3: CAGIFGGASEQYF

V: TRBV7-8
length: 18
CDR3: CDSSPLGDSAVSYNEQFF

V: TRBV28
length: 15
CDR3: CASSLAGGAEDTQYF

V: TRBV4-3
length: 14
CDR3: CDSSQGGGGRVYTF

V: TRBV11-2
length: 13
CDR3: CASSSQTGRELFF

V: TRBV12-3/TRBV12-4
length: 14
CDR3: CASSLGSWFYEQHF

V: TRBV29-1
length: 17
CDR3: CSVEGRGLAEIYNGRFF

V: TRBV6-5
length: 16
CDR3: CAGRSGQAASFYEQYF

V: TRBV6-6
length: 16
CDR3: CASRKGTSGRTDTQYF

V: TRBV10-3
length: 12
CDR3: CAISEAGQWQYF

V: TRBV12-3/TRBV12-4
length: 13
CDR3: CASSIDKDHGHTF

V: TRBV20-1
length: 14
CDR3: CSVSMVSQNSPLHF

V: TRBV11-2
length: 15
CDR3: CASSPLSAPGVTQYF

V: TRBV5-1
length: 13
CDR3: CASSLNRGSGYTF

V: TRBV11-2
length: 16
CDR3: CASSLDHGTESYEQYF

V: TRBV11-3
length: 15
CDR3: CAGRHRGPNTGELFF

V: TRBV29-1
length: 13
CDR3: CSVSRGPTGEQYF